This TCR beta chain stems from a study of blood T cells in healthy people across ages. The authors drew around 11 milliliters of peripheral blood from each donor. For the second PCR, which ran for about 6 to 11 cycles, a sample-barcoded 5' primer and a J-beta primer mix were used. TCRdb recomputed calls from the 5' RACE reads with MiXCR, one row per CDR3 protein. The sample carries 780,000 or so distinct CDR3 sequences, around a quarter recorded once. This clonotype was picked up a small number of times. Its antigen remains unknown. Study-level findings and limits: More naive CD4+ cells and higher diversity were found in long-lived than in aged donors. A strong correlation was seen between TCR beta diversity and naive T cell percentage.

In addition, the sample was reused for a study of T cells of mothers and their children. As that study records: The people who donated were three healthy Caucasian mothers and their six children.

The clonotype comes from a boy aged 5-17 years in good health. The source material was blood.

CDR3 amino acids: CASSSAVRGKDQPQHF. The DNA of the CDR3 is TGTGCCAGCAGTTCAGCTGTCAGGGGAAAGGATCAGCCCCAGCATTTT. The chain employs TRBV28 and TRBJ1-5, with a weak D call TRBD1 (6 bases). The V end was cut by 4 bases, the J end by 5 bases, with 18 bases between. CDR1 is MDHEN, CDR2 SYDVKM, per germline. The CDR3 loop spans 16 amino acids.